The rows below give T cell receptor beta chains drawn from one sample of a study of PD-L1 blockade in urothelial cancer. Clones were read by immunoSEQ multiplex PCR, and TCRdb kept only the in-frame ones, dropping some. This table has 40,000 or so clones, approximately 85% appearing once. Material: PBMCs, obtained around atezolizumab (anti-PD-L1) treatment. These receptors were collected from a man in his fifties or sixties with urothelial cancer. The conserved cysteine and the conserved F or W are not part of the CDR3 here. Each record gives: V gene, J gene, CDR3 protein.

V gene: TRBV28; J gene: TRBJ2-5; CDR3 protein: ATLQGRQETQY
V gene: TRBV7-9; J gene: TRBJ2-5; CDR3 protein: ASSGQGWQETQY
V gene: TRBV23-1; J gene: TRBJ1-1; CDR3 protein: ASLPGFRTEAF
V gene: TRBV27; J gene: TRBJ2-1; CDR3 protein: ASSSMTSSYNEQF
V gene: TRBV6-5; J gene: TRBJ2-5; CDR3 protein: ASSYSNSGRGETQY
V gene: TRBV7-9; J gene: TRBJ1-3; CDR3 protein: ASTESGAHFSGNTIY
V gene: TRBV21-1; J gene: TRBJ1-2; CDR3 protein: ASSIRQGAGINYGYT
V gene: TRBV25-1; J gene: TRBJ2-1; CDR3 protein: ASSEWDSRRGEQF
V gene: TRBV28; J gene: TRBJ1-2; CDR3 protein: ASRAGTGKYGYT
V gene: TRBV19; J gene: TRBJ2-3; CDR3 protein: ASTRDRGTDTQY
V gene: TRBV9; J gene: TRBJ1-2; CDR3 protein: ASSVAVEAGGYT
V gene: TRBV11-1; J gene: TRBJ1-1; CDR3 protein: ASSLRTGSVNTEAF
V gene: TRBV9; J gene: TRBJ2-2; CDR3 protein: ASSFGGGGESGELF
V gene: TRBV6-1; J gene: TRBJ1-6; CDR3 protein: ASSVDREAGSPLH
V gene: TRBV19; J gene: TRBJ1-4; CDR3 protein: ASSRTATNEKLF
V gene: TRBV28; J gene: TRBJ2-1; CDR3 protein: ASSPGGTEQF
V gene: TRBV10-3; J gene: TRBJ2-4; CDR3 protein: AISGGLAKNIQY
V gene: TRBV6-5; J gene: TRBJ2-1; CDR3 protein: ASGDRTYTYNEQF
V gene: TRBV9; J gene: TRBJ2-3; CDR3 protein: ASSVEGSTDTQY
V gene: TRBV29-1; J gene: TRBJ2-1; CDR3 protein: SVSGGPRNEQF
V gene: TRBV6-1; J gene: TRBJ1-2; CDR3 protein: ASSEQGAAFYGYT
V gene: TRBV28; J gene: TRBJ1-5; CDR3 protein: ASSPQEGGQPQH
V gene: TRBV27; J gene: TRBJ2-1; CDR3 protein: ASSIKAGARSYNEQF
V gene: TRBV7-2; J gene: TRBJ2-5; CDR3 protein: ASSPRTSGGHETQY
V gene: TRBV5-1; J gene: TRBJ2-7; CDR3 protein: ASSVSPGTGVHEQY
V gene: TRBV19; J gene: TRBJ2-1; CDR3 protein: ASSIEGLGNLYNEQF
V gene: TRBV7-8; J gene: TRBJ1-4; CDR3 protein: ASSRATATNEKLF
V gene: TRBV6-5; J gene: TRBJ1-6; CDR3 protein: ASSSWGVRGSPLH
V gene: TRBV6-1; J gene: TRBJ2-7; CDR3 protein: ASSEVAGGSYEQY